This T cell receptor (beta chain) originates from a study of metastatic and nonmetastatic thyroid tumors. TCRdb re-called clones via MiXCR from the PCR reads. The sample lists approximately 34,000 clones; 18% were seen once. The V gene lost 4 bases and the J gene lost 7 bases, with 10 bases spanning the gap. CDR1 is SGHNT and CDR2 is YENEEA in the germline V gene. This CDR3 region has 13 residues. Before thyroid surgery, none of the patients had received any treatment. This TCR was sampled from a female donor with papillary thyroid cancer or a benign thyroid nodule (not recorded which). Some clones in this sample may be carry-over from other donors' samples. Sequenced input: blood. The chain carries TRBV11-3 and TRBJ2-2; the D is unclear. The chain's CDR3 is CASSSLVGGELFF. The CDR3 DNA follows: TGTGCCAGCAGCTCCCTCGTGGGCGGGGAGCTGTTTTTT.